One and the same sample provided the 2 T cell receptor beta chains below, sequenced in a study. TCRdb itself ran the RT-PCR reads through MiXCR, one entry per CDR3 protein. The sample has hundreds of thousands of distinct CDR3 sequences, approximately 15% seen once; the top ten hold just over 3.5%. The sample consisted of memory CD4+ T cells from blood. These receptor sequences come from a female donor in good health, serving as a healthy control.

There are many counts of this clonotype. The CDR3 bases are TGTGCCAGCAGTAAGGGACTTAGCAATCAGCCCCAGCATTTT. Its protein is CASSKGLSNQPQHF. This chain joins TRBV9 and TRBJ1-5; tentatively, D is TRBD1 (5 bases). Looked up from germline, CDR1 is SGDLS and CDR2 is YYNGEE. Between the trimmed V and J ends, which lost 5 bases and 0 bases, there was a span of 9 bases. This CDR3 comprises 14 residues.

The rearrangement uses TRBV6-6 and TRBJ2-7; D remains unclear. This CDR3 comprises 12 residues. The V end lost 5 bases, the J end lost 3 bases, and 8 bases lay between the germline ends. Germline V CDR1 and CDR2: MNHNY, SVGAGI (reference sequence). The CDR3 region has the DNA TGTGCCAGCAGTCAACCTCTCTACGAGCAGTACTTC. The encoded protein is CASSQPLYEQYF.